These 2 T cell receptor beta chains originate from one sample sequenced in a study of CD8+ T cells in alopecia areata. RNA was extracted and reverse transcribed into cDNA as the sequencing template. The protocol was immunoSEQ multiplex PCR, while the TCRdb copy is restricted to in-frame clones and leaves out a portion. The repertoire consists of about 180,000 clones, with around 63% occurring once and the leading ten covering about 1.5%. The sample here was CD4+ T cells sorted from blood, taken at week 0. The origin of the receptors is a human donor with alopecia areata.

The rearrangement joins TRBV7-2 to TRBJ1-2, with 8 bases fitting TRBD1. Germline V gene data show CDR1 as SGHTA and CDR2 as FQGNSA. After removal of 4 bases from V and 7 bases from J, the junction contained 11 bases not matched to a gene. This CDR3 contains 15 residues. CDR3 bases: TGTGCCAGCAGCTATATCGGACAGGGAGGGGTTGGCTACACCTTC. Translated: CASSYIGQGGVGYTF.

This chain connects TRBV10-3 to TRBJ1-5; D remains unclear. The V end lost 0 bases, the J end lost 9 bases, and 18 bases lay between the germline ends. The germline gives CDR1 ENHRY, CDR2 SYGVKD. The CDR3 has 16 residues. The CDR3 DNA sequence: TGTGCCATCAGTGAGTCGTCTCGGGGTCCGTGGGCGCCCCAGCATTTT. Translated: CAISESSRGPWAPQHF.